The clone carrying this T cell receptor (beta chain) was seen repeatedly, ten times or more. Its target is unknown. The CDR3 sequence is 12 residues long. Trimming shortened V by 7 bases and J by 5 bases, and 11 bases separated the two germline ends. The record originates from a study of CD8 T cells in ankylosing spondylitis. Study findings and constraints: Disease-linked clones reportedly concentrated significantly in matched ankylosing spondylitis synovial fluid. Roughly eight highly homologous variants made up a TCR beta motif that seemed to typify ankylosing spondylitis blood.

TCRdb independently ran MiXCR on the 5' RACE reads; one entry per CDR3 protein. Altogether about 480,000 distinct CDR3 sequences are present, roughly 17% being singletons, with the ten largest covering about 0.94%. The specimen sequenced was blood, either unsorted or a sorted T cell fraction (not recorded which). This chain links TRBV12-3 or TRBV12-4 with TRBJ2-5; D gene uncertain. The TCR was taken from a male donor with ankylosing spondylitis. CDR3 bases: TGTGCCAGCACTATCCAATCGGAGACCCAGTACTTC. It encodes CASTIQSETQYF.